Given below is one T cell receptor beta chain in context. This record comes from a study of blood T cell repertoires in COVID-19. The length of the CDR3 is 13 residues. The V gene's germline CDR1 is SQVTM and CDR2 ANQGSEA. Between the trimmed V and J ends, which lost 4 bases and 8 bases, there was a span of 12 bases. In the original analysis: Estimation of nucleated cell counts relied on the amplification of reference gene primers. The method was immunoSEQ multiplex PCR; TCRdb's version includes in-frame clones alone and lacks a portion of them. V and J calls and clone size are as listed in that table; D and trimming were resolved from the DNA. The table lists about 74,000 clones, 85% to 90% of them singletons, with approximately 2% in the top ten.

The V and J genes are TRBV29-1 and TRBJ1-6; a weak D match, TRBD1 (5 bases). This clonotype was obtained from an elderly woman with active or convalescent COVID-19. Sequencing was carried out using peripheral blood. The CDR3 reads CSVGLGGDSPLHF. In DNA, the CDR3 is TGCAGCGTTGGCCTGGGAGGGGATTCACCCCTCCACTTT. Complete variable domain (other parts from reference TRBV29-1 and TRBJ1-6): SAVISQKPSRDICQRGTSLTIQCQVDSQVTMMFWYRQQPGQSLTLIATANQGSEATYESGFVIDKFPISRPNLTFSTLTVSNMSPEDSSIYLCSVGLGGDSPLHFGNGTRLTVT.